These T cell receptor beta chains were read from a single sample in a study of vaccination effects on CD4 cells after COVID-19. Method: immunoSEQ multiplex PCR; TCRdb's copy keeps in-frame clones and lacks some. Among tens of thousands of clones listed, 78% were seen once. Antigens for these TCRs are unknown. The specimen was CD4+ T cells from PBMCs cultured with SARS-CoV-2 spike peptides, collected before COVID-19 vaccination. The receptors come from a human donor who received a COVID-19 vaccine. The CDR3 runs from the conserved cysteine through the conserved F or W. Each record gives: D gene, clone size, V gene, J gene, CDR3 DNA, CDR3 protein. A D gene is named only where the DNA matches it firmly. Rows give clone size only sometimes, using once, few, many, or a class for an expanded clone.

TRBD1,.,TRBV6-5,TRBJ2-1,TGTGCCAGCAGTTCACCCCACGGGACAGGGGACAATGAGCAGTTCTTC,CASSSPHGTGDNEQFF
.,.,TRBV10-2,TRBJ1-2,TGCGCCAGCAGTGGAGCAGGGGACACCTATAACTATGGCTACACCTTC,CASSGAGDTYNYGYTF
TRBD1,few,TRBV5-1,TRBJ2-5,TGCGCCAGCAGTATGGGGGGTCAGACAGGGGGTCAAGAGACCCAGTACTTC,CASSMGGQTGGQETQYF
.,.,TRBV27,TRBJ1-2,TGTGCCAGCAGTCTCCGGGGCTACTATGGCTACACCTTC,CASSLRGYYGYTF
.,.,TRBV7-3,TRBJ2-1,TGTGCCAGCAGCTTAAAAATCGAGGCCAATGAGCAGTTCTTC,CASSLKIEANEQFF
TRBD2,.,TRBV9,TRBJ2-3,TGTGCCAGCAGCGTTTACGGGGGGGCAACAGATACGCAGTATTTT,CASSVYGGATDTQYF
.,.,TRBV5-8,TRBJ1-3,TGTGCCAGCAGCTTGTTTGGACGGGCATCTGGAAACACCATATATTTT,CASSLFGRASGNTIYF
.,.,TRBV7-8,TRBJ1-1,TGTGCCAGCAGCTTGGCCGTACAGATGAACACTGAAGCTTTCTTT,CASSLAVQMNTEAFF
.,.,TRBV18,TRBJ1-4,TGTGCCAGCTCAAGGCTGATTAATGAAAAACTGTTTTTT,CASSRLINEKLFF
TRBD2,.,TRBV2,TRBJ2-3,TGTGCCAGCAGTGAAGCGCTTCGGGGACTAGCGGGGGTAGATACGCAGTATTTT,CASSEALRGLAGVDTQYF
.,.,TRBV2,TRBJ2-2,TGTGCCAGCAGTGAGCAAATGGGGGCGAACACCGGGGAGCTGTTTTTT,CASSEQMGANTGELFF
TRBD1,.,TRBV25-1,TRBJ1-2,TGTGCCAGCAGCCTAACACGGGTCGGCAGGGGGCGCACAAAGGGCTACACCTTC,CASSLTRVGRGRTKGYTF
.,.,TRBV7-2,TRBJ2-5,TGTGCCAGCAGCTTGACACTGGCGGGGACCAAAGAGACCCAGTACTTC,CASSLTLAGTKETQYF
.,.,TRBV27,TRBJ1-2,TGTGCCAGCAGCCGTACCGGGAGAGACTATGGCTACACCTTC,CASSRTGRDYGYTF
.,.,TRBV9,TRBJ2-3,TGTGCCAGCAGCGGCCGAGGGGGGGGCCCATATGATACGCAGTATTTT,CASSGRGGGPYDTQYF
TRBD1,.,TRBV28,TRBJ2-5,TGTGCCAGCAGTTTCCGGGACAGGGTTCAAGAGACCCAGTACTTC,CASSFRDRVQETQYF
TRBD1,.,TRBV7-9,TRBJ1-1,TGTGCCAGCAGCTTCGGACAGGGGAGTGAAGCTTTCTTT,CASSFGQGSEAFF
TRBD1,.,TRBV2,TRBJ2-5,TGTGCCAGCAGCCCCGGGACAGGGGGCGGTGAGACCCAGTACTTC,CASSPGTGGGETQYF
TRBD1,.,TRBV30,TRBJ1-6,TGTGCCTGGAGGCGCCGGGACAGCCGATCACCCCTCCACTTT,CAWRRRDSRSPLHF
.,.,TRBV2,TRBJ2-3,TGTGCCAGCCGGGGGGCTTGGGGCACAGATACGCAGTATTTT,CASRGAWGTDTQYF
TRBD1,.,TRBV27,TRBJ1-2,TGTGCCAGCAGGAAATTAGACAGGGAAGGCTACACCTTC,CASRKLDREGYTF
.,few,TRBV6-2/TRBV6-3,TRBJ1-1,TGTGCCAGCAGTTTCATACAGGGGAACACTGAAGCTTTCTTT,CASSFIQGNTEAFF
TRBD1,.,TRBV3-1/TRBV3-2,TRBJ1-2,TGTGCCAGCAGCCAGGTGGACAGGGGGCAGTATGGCTACACCTTC,CASSQVDRGQYGYTF
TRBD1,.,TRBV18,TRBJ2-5,TGTGCCAGCTCACTAATCGGGACAGGGTCCCAAGAGACCCAGTACTTC,CASSLIGTGSQETQYF
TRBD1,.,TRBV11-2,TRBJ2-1,TGTGCCAGCAGCCGGACAGGGGGCGCGTTCTTCCTTACAGATGAGCAGTTCTTC,CASSRTGGAFFLTDEQFF
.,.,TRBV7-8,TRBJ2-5,TGTGCCAGCAGCTTAGCTAGCTTTGCATCTCAAGAGACCCAGTACTTC,CASSLASFASQETQYF
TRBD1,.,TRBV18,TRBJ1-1,TGTGCCAGCTCAAGGGACAGGAACACTGAAGCTTTCTTT,CASSRDRNTEAFF
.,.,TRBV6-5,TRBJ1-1,TGTGCCAGCAGGAGGGACGATTACACTGAAGCTTTCTTT,CASRRDDYTEAFF
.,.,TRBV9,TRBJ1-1,TGTGCCAGCAGTGGACCGGGACAACCGAACACTGAAGCTTTCTTT,CASSGPGQPNTEAFF
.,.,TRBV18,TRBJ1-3,TGTGCCAGCTCACCGCGTACTAGCTCTGGAAACACCATATATTTT,CASSPRTSSGNTIYF
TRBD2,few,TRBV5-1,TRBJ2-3,TGCGCCAGCAGCTTGCTTACGGGGGGTGGCACAGATACGCAGTATTTT,CASSLLTGGGTDTQYF
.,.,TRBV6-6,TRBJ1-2,TGTGCCAGCAGTTACTTGGCTAACTATGGCTACACCTTC,CASSYLANYGYTF
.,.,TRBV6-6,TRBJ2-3,TGTGCCAGCAGTTACCCCGGGGGCTCAGATACGCAGTATTTT,CASSYPGGSDTQYF
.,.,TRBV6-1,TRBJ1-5,TGTGCCAGCAGTGAAGTGGGTAGGGGTTATTTTGGCAATCAGCCCCAGCATTTT,CASSEVGRGYFGNQPQHF
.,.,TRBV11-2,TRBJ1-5,TGTGCCAGCAGCTTAGGTCGTTTGGCAGACCTTAGCAATCAGCCCCAGCATTTT,CASSLGRLADLSNQPQHF
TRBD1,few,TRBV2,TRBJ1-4,TGTGCCAGCAGTGACGGGCAGGGGGCCTTTAATGAAAAACTGTTTTTT,CASSDGQGAFNEKLFF
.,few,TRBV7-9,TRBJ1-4,TGTGCCAGCAGCTGTAGGGACTGGCCCAAAAAACTGTTTTTT,CASSCRDWPKKLFF
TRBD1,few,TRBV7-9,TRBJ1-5,TGTGCCAGCAGCCCGGGACAGGGAAGTGGGGGCAATCAGCCCCAGCATTTT,CASSPGQGSGGNQPQHF
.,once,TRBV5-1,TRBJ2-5,TGCGCCAGCAGCTTGGGAGGTGGCGAGACCCAGTACTTC,CASSLGGGETQYF
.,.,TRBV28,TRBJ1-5,TGTGCCAGCAGCCTCGACGCAAATCAGCCCCAGCATTTT,CASSLDANQPQHF
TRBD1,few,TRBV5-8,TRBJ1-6,TGTGCCAGCAGCTTGGACCGGACAGGGGGTTCACCCCTCCACTTT,CASSLDRTGGSPLHF